This T cell receptor (beta chain) was observed in a study of patients and donors after allogeneic stem cell transplantation. Germline lookup yields CDR1 ENHRY and CDR2 SYGVKD. J was trimmed by 4 bases and V by 6 bases; bases with no gene match: 0. The CDR3 spans 13 residues. TCRdb independently ran MiXCR on the RT-PCR reads; one entry per CDR3 protein. The sample records about 960,000 distinct CDR3 sequences, about a sixth being singletons. Material for sequencing was blood, either unsorted or a sorted T cell fraction (not recorded which). This TCR was recovered from a human donor who was either an allogeneic HSCT recipient or a stem cell or donor lymphocyte infusion donor (not recorded which). It is not recorded whose cells these are; they may come from a transplant donor. V usage is TRBV10-3 and J usage is TRBJ2-3; 11 nucleotides match TRBD1. DNA of the CDR3: TGTGCCATCAGGGACAGGGGGCCAGATACGCAGTATTTT. It yields the protein CAIRDRGPDTQYF.